Presented here are 22 T cell receptor beta chains from one specimen sequenced in a study of cytomegalovirus exposure and HLA in healthy donors. This PCR relied on a set of 60 Vbeta primers and 13 Jbeta primers. Produced via immunoSEQ multiplex PCR; TCRdb's table is partial and in-frame only. The data show approximately 56,000 clones, with around 72% seen just once and roughly a fifth held by the top ten. The sequenced material came from PBMCs. The receptors derive from a woman in her fifties or sixties in good health and CMV-seropositive.

The gene calls are TRBV28 and TRBJ2-5; maybe TRBD1 (6 bases). Trimming removed 3 bases from V and 4 bases from J, with 12 bases in between. This CDR3 is 14 amino acids long. Germline V gives CDR1 MDHEN, CDR2 SYDVKM. The CDR3: CASSFAGAGETQYF. The CDR3 DNA sequence: TGTGCCAGCAGTTTTGCAGGGGCAGGAGAGACCCAGTACTTC.

Only a few counts were recorded for this clone. The rearrangement joins TRBV27 to TRBJ1-1; D not certain. The CDR3 extends over 13 amino acids. V was pared by 4 bases and J by 11 bases, with 17 bases between. Germline V CDR1 and CDR2: MNHEY, SMNVEV (reference sequence). CDR3 bases: TGTGCCAGCAGTTACCGGGCCTTCGAGCGGGCTTTCTTT. Encoded protein: CASSYRAFERAFF.

This chain uses TRBV9 with TRBJ2-3, with 10 nucleotides matching TRBD2. V lost 0 bases and J lost 6; bases outside the gene matches: 10. Looked up from germline, CDR1 is SGDLS and CDR2 is YYNGEE. CDR3 size: 17 residues. The chain's CDR3 is CASSVAFGLAVSDTQYF. The CDR3, as DNA: TGTGCCAGCAGCGTAGCGTTCGGACTAGCGGTTTCGGATACGCAGTATTTT. Full variable domain (remainder filled in from reference TRBV9 and TRBJ2-3): DSGVTQTPKHLITATGQRVTLRCSPRSGDLSVYWYQQSLDQGLQFLIQYYNGEERAKGNILERFSAQQFPDLHSELNLSSLELGDSALYFCASSVAFGLAVSDTQYFGPGTRLTVL.

The genes are TRBV4-1 and TRBJ2-2; maybe TRBD2 (5 bases). V gave up 5 bases and J gave up 3 bases, with 13 bases separating them. This CDR3 contains 15 residues. Germline loops: CDR1 MGHRA, CDR2 YSYEKL. The CDR3 spells CASSSGPGDTGELFF. The CDR3 nucleotides read TGCGCCAGCAGCAGCGGACCTGGGGACACCGGGGAGCTGTTTTTT.

The V gene is TRBV2, the J gene TRBJ1-1; a weak D match, TRBD1 (6 bases). V lost 6 bases, J lost 0 bases, and 14 bases lay in between. The CDR3 covers 15 residues. CDR1 and CDR2 from the germline V gene are SNHLY and FYNNEI. The CDR3 here is CASSPSGEMNTEAFF. The CDR3 bases are TGTGCCAGCAGCCCGTCAGGGGAGATGAACACTGAAGCTTTCTTT. Complete variable domain (other parts from reference TRBV2 and TRBJ1-1): EPEVTQTPSHQVTQMGQEVILRCVPISNHLYFYWYRQILGQKVEFLVSFYNNEISEKSEIFDDQFSVERPDGSNFTLKIRSTKLEDSAMYFCASSPSGEMNTEAFFGQGTRLTVV.

This chain joins TRBV6-5 and TRBJ2-1, with a possible D match to TRBD1 (8 bases). V was shortened by 6 bases and J by 6 bases, with 18 bases between the two germline ends. CDR3 length: 15 amino acids. Germline CDR1 and CDR2: MNHEY and SVGAGI. CDR3 coding DNA: TGTGCCAGCAGCCGAGGACAGGGAGGGTCCAATGAGCAGTTCTTC. Translation: CASSRGQGGSNEQFF.

This sequence joins TRBV4-3 and TRBJ1-1; the D is unclear. V lost 2 bases, J lost 5 bases, and 15 bases lay in between. The CDR3 is 15 residues long. Germline-derived CDR1 and CDR2 are LGHNA and YSLEER. The CDR3 loop is CASSQNYGDLTEAFF. The CDR3 region has the DNA TGCGCCAGCAGCCAAAATTACGGGGATTTGACTGAAGCTTTCTTT.

The chain links TRBV7-2 to TRBJ1-5; D perhaps matches TRBD1 (5 bases). This CDR3 is 14 amino acids long. From germline, CDR1 is SGHTA and CDR2 FQGNSA. Trimming stripped 5 bases from V and 6 bases from J, with 14 bases between. CDR3 sequence (DNA): TGTGCCAGCAGCCAGGGCCTTAACGGTCAGCCCCAGCATTTT. Its translation is CASSQGLNGQPQHF.

This chain connects TRBV27 to TRBJ1-2, with D tentatively TRBD1 (5 bases). Trimming left V 7 bases short and J 4 bases short, with 16 bases between. Germline-derived CDR1 and CDR2 are MNHEY and SMNVEV (reference sequence). The length of the CDR3 is 14 residues. This chain's CDR3 is CASTPQYGGYGYTF. Written as DNA, the CDR3 is TGTGCCAGCACCCCTCAGTACGGGGGCTATGGCTACACCTTC.

The genes are TRBV9 and TRBJ2-2; 10 bases align to TRBD2. With 3 bases clipped from V and 0 bases from J, the junction kept 2 bases outside the gene matches. Germline CDR1 SGDLS, CDR2 YYNGEE. This CDR3 has 16 amino acids. The CDR3 protein is CASSATSGTNTGELFF. The CDR3 DNA reads as TGTGCCAGCAGCGCAACTAGCGGGACGAACACCGGGGAGCTGTTTTTT.

This rearrangement joins TRBV25-1 to TRBJ2-1; TRBD2 matches 10 bases. V dropped 4 bases and J dropped 10; count of bases not matched to a gene: 13. This CDR3 region has 16 residues. Germline assignment: CDR1 MGHDK and CDR2 SYGVNS. In DNA form, the CDR3 reads TGTGCCAGCAGTGGGTCACTAGCGGGGCCTCTAGTGGAGCAGTTCTTC. This codes for CASSGSLAGPLVEQFF.

V and J are TRBV5-1 and TRBJ2-1, with D possibly TRBD2 on 6 matching bases. There are 15 residues in the CDR3. From germline, CDR1 is SGHRS and CDR2 YFSETQ. V gave up 0 bases and J gave up 7 bases, with 14 bases separating them. The CDR3 reads CASSLGGGTRNEQFF. CDR3 sequence (DNA): TGCGCCAGCAGCTTGGGTGGGGGGACCAGGAATGAGCAGTTCTTC. Combining the CDR3 with reference TRBV5-1 and TRBJ2-1 gives the whole variable domain KAGVTQTPRYLIKTRGQQVTLSCSPISGHRSVSWYQQTPGQGLQFLFEYFSETQRNKGNFPGRFSGRQFSNSRSEMNVSTLELGDSALYLCASSLGGGTRNEQFFGPGTRLTVL.

This clone was detected a few times. The chain combines TRBV7-6 with TRBJ2-6, with D possibly TRBD1 on 6 matching bases. From germline, CDR1 is SGHVS and CDR2 FNYEAQ. This CDR3 has 20 amino acids. With 1 base removed from V and 0 bases from J, the gap between germline ends came to 19 bases. The CDR3 coding sequence is TGTGCCAGCAGCTTAGGAAGGACAGACCGGGCAGGCTCTGGGGCCAACGTCCTGACTTTC. Translation gives CASSLGRTDRAGSGANVLTF.

The gene calls are TRBV14 and TRBJ1-2; no definite D call. The CDR3 length is 13 residues. CDR1 and CDR2 (germline): SGHDN, FVKESK. V lost 3 bases and J 5 bases, leaving 10 bases between the germline ends. CDR3 region: CASSQSRNYGYTF. The CDR3, as DNA: TGTGCCAGCAGCCAGAGCAGGAATTATGGCTACACCTTC. The whole variable domain, filled in from reference TRBV14 and TRBJ1-2, reads EAGVTQFPSHSVIEKGQTVTLRCDPISGHDNLYWYRRVMGKEIKFLLHFVKESKQDESGMPNNRFLAERTGGTYSTLKVQPAELEDSGVYFCASSQSRNYGYTFGSGTRLTVV.

V and J are TRBV6-1 and TRBJ1-1; D is ambiguous. The CDR3 has 13 amino acids. Germline V lookup: CDR1 MNHNS, CDR2 SASEGT. V shed 2 bases and J shed 1 base, with 5 bases lying between them. The CDR3 reads CASSEYWNTEAFF. CDR3 nucleotides: TGTGCCAGCAGTGAATATTGGAACACTGAAGCTTTCTTT.

The CDR3 coding sequence is TGTGCCAGCAGTGAACGGGAGAGCGAGTATTTT. Translation: CASSERESEYF. The rearrangement links TRBV6-4 to TRBJ2-3; maybe TRBD2 (6 bases). The germline V and J ends were trimmed by 3 bases and 13 bases, with 11 bases remaining between them. The CDR3 has 11 residues. CDR1 MRHNA and CDR2 SNTAGT come from the germline V gene.

This clone was detected only a few times. The genes are TRBV6-5 and TRBJ2-7; TRBD2 agrees at 11 bases. Germline CDR1 reads MNHEY; CDR2 reads SVGAGI. V was pared by 4 bases and J by 2 bases, with 1 base of the junction left unmatched. This CDR3 contains 14 residues. CDR3 nucleotides: TGTGCCAGCAGTTCTAGCGGGGGGACCTACGAGCAGTACTTC. Its protein is CASSSSGGTYEQYF.

About this clone: An end of the junction does not agree with germline; a read error may underlie this. V is TRBV28 and J is TRBJ1-2; D is unclear. The CDR3 contains 14 residues. Looked up from germline, CDR1 is MDHEN and CDR2 is SYDVKM. The CDR3 loop is CASGLTPANYGCTF. The CDR3 DNA follows: TGTGCCAGCGGACTGACGCCAGCTAACTATGGCTGCACCTTC.

J is TRBJ1-2 and V is TRBV2; TRBD1 aligns across 9 bases. With V trimmed by 8 bases and J by 1 base, 5 bases remained unmatched. Looked up from germline, CDR1 is SNHLY and CDR2 is FYNNEI. The CDR3 totals 14 residues. The CDR3 bases are TGTGCCAGCGCGGGGGGACAGGGTAACTATGGCTACACCTTC. As protein: CASAGGQGNYGYTF.

This rearrangement joins TRBV10-2 to TRBJ2-3; unclear D gene. The length of the CDR3 is 16 residues. V lost 4 bases and J lost 0, with 14 bases in between. In germline, CDR1 is WSHSY, CDR2 SAAADI. The chain's CDR3 is CASSARGQTSTDTQYF. CDR3 nucleotide sequence: TGCGCCAGCAGTGCGAGAGGCCAGACGAGCACAGATACGCAGTATTTT.

The rearrangement joins TRBV4-2 to TRBJ2-6, with TRBD1 identical over 9 bases. The germline V gene encodes CDR1 LGHNA and CDR2 YNFKEQ. The V gene end was trimmed by 0 bases and the J gene end by 4 bases; junction bases not matched to a gene: 7. This CDR3 region has 18 residues. The CDR3 bases are TGTGCCAGCAGCCAAGACGGGACAGGGAGATCGGGGGCCAACGTCCTGACTTTC. Its protein product is CASSQDGTGRSGANVLTF.

This sequence joins TRBV10-3 and TRBJ1-5, with TRBD1 identical over 9 bases. J lost 0 bases, V lost 11 bases, and 5 bases had no gene match. Germline-derived CDR1 and CDR2 are ENHRY and SYGVKD. The CDR3 runs to 14 residues. The CDR3 is CAAGTGYSNQPQHF. CDR3 nucleotides: TGTGCCGCTGGGACAGGGTATAGCAATCAGCCCCAGCATTTT.